This T cell receptor (beta chain) stems from a study of long-term antiretroviral therapy in people with HIV. General study results and limits: Controls exceeded HIV repertoires in CDR3 length range. ART adherence, viral resistance and therapy changes were undocumented. Despite increasing after ART, diversity remained lower than that of transplant donor controls. Clonal populations expanded prior to ART predominated within the repertoire at all time points.

Remarks on this clone: The antigen is not known.

V lost 5 bases to trimming and J lost 4 bases, with 15 bases between them. Germline CDR1 is MNHEY and CDR2 is SVGAGI. The CDR3 contains 15 residues. immunoSEQ v3.0 was run at survey level. The protocol was immunoSEQ multiplex PCR, while the TCRdb copy is restricted to in-frame clones and leaves out a portion. The data contain tens of thousands of clones, around nine tenths of them singletons. The source material was unsorted PBMCs, sampled 0.1 years before starting antiretroviral therapy. The V call is TRBV6-5, the J call TRBJ2-1; D is unclear. The clonotype originates from a woman in her 50s with HIV. The CDR3 nucleotides read TGTGCCAGCAGTCGGCTCCTAAGGGTATACAATGAGCAGTTCTTC. This translates into CASSRLLRVYNEQFF.